What follows are 31 T cell receptor beta chains derived from one specimen sequenced in a study of regulatory T cells in long-lasting Graves disease. Investigators prepared the TCR beta libraries by applying iRepertoire HTBI primers and Arm-PCR of CDR3 regions. A single record per CDR3 protein comes from TCRdb applying MiXCR to the multiplex PCR reads. The data show over 450,000 distinct CDR3 sequences, around a fifth seen once. Noted time point: persistent/refractory GD, antithyroid drugs over 5 years with positive TRAb. RNA extracted from PBMCs served as the sequencing template. Sample: peripheral blood mononuclear cells (PBMCs), taken when the disease was refractory, from a patient treated with antithyroid drugs. These receptors all stem from a female donor with Graves disease.

The chain recombines TRBV3-1 with TRBJ2-7; D not certain. The length of the CDR3 is 13 residues. The V gene's germline CDR1 is LGHDT and CDR2 YNNKEL (reference sequence). V was cut by 0 bases and J by 3 bases, with 6 bases left in between. The CDR3 loop is CASSQDTGYEQYF. CDR3 coding DNA: TGTGCCAGCAGCCAAGATACCGGCTACGAGCAGTACTTC.

The table lists this clonotype with a few counts. A much larger clonotype is one base distant, so this may be a read error. The rearrangement joins TRBV2 to TRBJ1-4; D unresolved. The CDR3 is 14 amino acids. CDR1 is SNHLY, CDR2 FYNNEI, per germline. The CDR3 sequence: CASSRRKTNEELFF. CDR3 nucleotides: TGTGCCAGCAGTCGACGGAAAACTAATGAAGAACTGTTTTTT. Variable domain in full (rest from reference TRBV2 and TRBJ1-4): EPEVTQTPSHQVTQMGQEVILRCVPISNHLYFYWYRQILGQKVEFLVSFYNNEISEKSEIFDDQFSVERPDGSNFTLKIRSTKLEDSAMYFCASSRRKTNEELFFGSGTQLSVL.

This chain uses TRBV11-2 with TRBJ2-1; no definite D call. Germline V lookup: CDR1 SGHAT, CDR2 FQNNGV. CDR3 length equals 11 residues. V lost 5 bases and J lost 11, with 10 bases in between. The CDR3 is CASSRHAQQFF. The CDR3 bases are TGTGCCAGCAGCCGACACGCTCAGCAGTTCTTC.

This clonotype was detected ten times or more. The CDR3, as DNA: TGTGCCAGCAGTGTTAGGGGTGCTTGGGGCACTGAAGCTTTCTTT. It encodes CASSVRGAWGTEAFF. The chain carries TRBV6-1 and TRBJ1-1; tentative D call: TRBD1 (5 bases). The CDR3 is 15 residues long. Germline CDR1 MNHNS, CDR2 SASEGT. Trimming took off 4 bases at V and 4 bases at J, with 16 bases between the two ends.

This clonotype was seen repeatedly, ten times or more. The gene calls are TRBV27 and TRBJ1-2; no firm D call. V was clipped by 4 bases and J by 2 bases, with 17 bases between them. Germline V gene lookup returns CDR1 MNHEY and CDR2 SMNVEV (reference sequence). This CDR3 has 16 amino acids. CDR3 DNA: TGTGCCAGCAGTTATCTGGGAAGACCTGCCAACTATGGCTACACCTTC. Translated, it gives CASSYLGRPANYGYTF.

This clonotype has just a few counts. The chain recombines TRBV24-1 with TRBJ1-5, with D uncertain. With 9 bases removed from V and 4 bases from J, the gap between germline ends came to 12 bases. CDR3 size: 13 residues. Looked up from germline, CDR1 is KGHDR and CDR2 is SFDVKD. DNA for the CDR3: TGTGCCACCGCGAGTATAGGGAATCAGCCCCAGCATTTT. Encoded protein: CATASIGNQPQHF.

This clonotype was detected ten times or more. This chain uses TRBV28 with TRBJ1-2; D might be TRBD1 (6 bases). The germline gives CDR1 MDHEN, CDR2 SYDVKM. The CDR3 loop spans 14 amino acids. Trimming removed 8 bases from V and 2 bases from J, with 15 bases in between. CDR3 region: CASRISGGNYGYTF. CDR3 DNA: TGTGCCAGCCGAATCTCCGGGGGCAACTATGGCTACACCTTC.

This clonotype occurred a few times. V is TRBV19 and J is TRBJ1-5; D ambiguous. V lost 1 base, J lost 2 bases, and 12 bases lay in between. Germline CDR1 LNHDA, CDR2 SQIVND (reference sequence). The CDR3 extends over 16 amino acids. Here the CDR3 DNA reads TGTGCCAGTAGTATAGGGCCGCGGCGTGGCAATCAGCCCCAGCATTTT. This sequence encodes CASSIGPRRGNQPQHF.

In the case of this clonotype: A read error is possible here, since a much larger clone lies one base away. Without the conserved terminal phenylalanine or tryptophan, this CDR3 likely stems from a read error. The CDR3 DNA sequence: TGTGCCAGCAGTCAAGTTATGAACACTGAAGCTTTCCTT. Its translation: CASSQVMNTEAFL. The rearrangement uses TRBV6-1 and TRBJ1-1; D is unclear. The V end lost 5 bases, the J end lost 0 bases, and 7 bases lay between the germline ends. Germline V gene lookup returns CDR1 MNHNS and CDR2 SASEGT. The length of the CDR3 is 13 residues.

Ten or more counts support this clonotype. The V and J genes are TRBV11-2 and TRBJ1-2, with D perhaps TRBD1 (5 bases). Germline V CDR1 and CDR2: SGHAT, FQNNGV. The CDR3 has 15 amino acids. Trimming stripped 3 bases from V and 1 base from J, with 12 bases between. The CDR3 sequence is CASSFDPQDNYGYTF. In DNA form, the CDR3 reads TGTGCCAGCAGCTTCGACCCACAGGATAACTATGGCTACACCTTC.

J is TRBJ1-3 and V is TRBV7-8; D remains ambiguous. The CDR3 is made up of 14 amino acids. Germline V gene sequence: CDR1 SGHVS, CDR2 FQNEAQ. Trimming took off 2 bases at V and 2 bases at J, with 7 bases between the two ends. The CDR3 region is CASSLSQTGNTIYF. The CDR3 bases are TGTGCCAGCAGCTTATCCCAGACTGGAAACACCATATATTTT.

The V gene is TRBV10-3, the J gene TRBJ1-2; unclear D gene. V lost 5 bases and J 4 bases, leaving 17 bases between the germline ends. CDR3 length: 15 residues. Germline V CDR1 and CDR2: ENHRY, SYGVKD. CDR3 sequence: CAISPPEASPYGYTF. The CDR3 DNA sequence: TGTGCCATCAGTCCCCCGGAAGCCTCCCCCTATGGCTACACCTTC.

Many counts were recorded for this clonotype. The chain carries TRBV28 and TRBJ1-1, with unresolved D. CDR3 length equals 14 residues. Germline CDR1 and CDR2: MDHEN and SYDVKM. Trimming took 2 bases from V and 1 from J, leaving 8 bases between them. CDR3 nucleotides: TGTGCCAGCAGTTTAGGCAGATCGAACACTGAAGCTTTCTTT. This translates into CASSLGRSNTEAFF.

This clonotype was observed a few times. J is TRBJ2-7 and V is TRBV30, with 7 bases fitting TRBD2. V shed 7 bases and J 3 bases; nucleotides not matched to a gene: 6. Germline V gives CDR1 GTSNPN, CDR2 SVGIG (reference sequence). The CDR3 is made up of 12 amino acids. The CDR3 region is CALNSGRYEQYF. CDR3 DNA: TGTGCCTTAAATAGCGGGCGCTACGAGCAGTACTTC.

This clonotype was detected a few times. The rearrangement joins TRBV9 to TRBJ2-2; unclear D gene. V lost 0 bases and J lost 6, with 18 bases in between. The CDR3 has 17 residues. Germline lookup yields CDR1 SGDLS and CDR2 YYNGEE. The CDR3 protein is CASSVGSNGELSGELFF. In DNA, the CDR3 is TGTGCCAGCAGCGTAGGTTCGAATGGTGAGCTCTCCGGGGAGCTGTTTTTT. The full variable domain, its missing parts supplied by reference TRBV9 and TRBJ2-2, is DSGVTQTPKHLITATGQRVTLRCSPRSGDLSVYWYQQSLDQGLQFLIQYYNGEERAKGNILERFSAQQFPDLHSELNLSSLELGDSALYFCASSVGSNGELSGELFFGEGSRLTVL.

The table lists this clonotype with many counts. The CDR3 sequence: CATSREGLVYEQYF. CDR3 DNA sequence: TGTGCCACCAGCAGAGAGGGACTAGTCTACGAGCAGTACTTC. This sequence joins TRBV15 and TRBJ2-7, with 8 bases matching TRBD2. CDR3 length equals 14 residues. CDR1 LNHNV and CDR2 YYDKDF come from the germline V gene (reference sequence). The V and J ends lost 0 bases and 3 bases, in that order; junction bases with no gene match: 1.

This clonotype was detected many times. The CDR3 here is CSADRGSYGYTF. The CDR3 DNA reads TGCAGTGCGGACAGGGGGAGCTATGGCTACACCTTC. The V gene is TRBV20-1, the J gene TRBJ1-2; 10 bases are shared with TRBD1. Germline CDR1 and CDR2: DFQATT and SNEGSKA (reference sequence). The CDR3 runs to 12 residues. Unmatched junction bases numbered 2, after V lost 6 bases and J lost 4 bases.

This clonotype occurred many times. V and J are TRBV5-1 and TRBJ2-7, with D perhaps TRBD1 or TRBD2 (5 bases each). Trimming stripped 0 bases from V and 0 bases from J, with 13 bases between. The CDR3 runs to 16 residues. The V gene's germline CDR1 is SGHRS and CDR2 YFSETQ. CDR3 amino acids: CASSLVGTGFSYEQYF. The DNA for the CDR3 is TGCGCCAGCAGCTTGGTGGGGACGGGGTTCTCCTACGAGCAGTACTTC.

The V call is TRBV6-1, the J call TRBJ2-7; 8 nucleotides line up with TRBD1. V shed 5 bases, J shed 4 bases, and the junction held 7 bases outside the gene matches. This CDR3 spans 14 amino acids. The germline CDR1 and CDR2 sequences are MNHNS and SASEGT. The DNA for the CDR3 is TGTGCCAGCAGTCCTCAGGGGGCCAGGTACGAGCAGTACTTC. Translated: CASSPQGARYEQYF.

This clonotype showed up many times. J is TRBJ2-7 and V is TRBV24-1; 11 nucleotides line up with TRBD1. The V gene end was trimmed by 3 bases and the J gene end by 5 bases; junction bases not matched to a gene: 5. The CDR3 loop spans 15 amino acids. CDR1 and CDR2 from the germline V gene are KGHDR and SFDVKD. CDR3 residues: CATSDGGQGGNEQYF. In DNA form, the CDR3 reads TGTGCCACCAGTGATGGGGGACAGGGGGGCAACGAGCAGTACTTC.

The table lists this clonotype with many counts. V and J are TRBV27 and TRBJ1-1; D is uncertain. The CDR3 spans 14 residues. The V end lost 2 bases, the J end lost 3 bases, and 10 bases lay between the germline ends. Germline V gene sequence: CDR1 MNHEY, CDR2 SMNVEV (reference sequence). CDR3: CASSLRGSHTEAFF. CDR3 DNA: TGTGCCAGCAGTTTAAGAGGGAGTCACACTGAAGCTTTCTTT.

The rearrangement joins TRBV19 to TRBJ2-7; 8 nucleotides match TRBD2. From germline, CDR1 is LNHDA and CDR2 SQIVND (reference sequence). The CDR3 loop spans 13 amino acids. Unmatched junction bases numbered 9, after V lost 7 bases and J lost 7 bases. CDR3 sequence reads: CASTAGGLGEQYF. CDR3 in DNA: TGTGCCAGTACTGCGGGAGGCTTGGGGGAGCAGTACTTC.

This clonotype occurred many times. This rearrangement joins TRBV20-1 to TRBJ1-2; D not certain. The CDR3 is made up of 11 amino acids. Germline values: CDR1 DFQATT, CDR2 SNEGSKA (reference sequence). V was cut by 4 bases and J by 4 bases, with 7 bases left in between. CDR3 loop: CSAMDGYGYTF. The DNA for the CDR3 is TGCAGTGCTATGGACGGCTATGGCTACACCTTC.

This clonotype was seen only a few times. The V gene is TRBV9, the J gene TRBJ2-3; D may be TRBD1 or TRBD2 (6 bases each). The CDR3 sequence is 17 residues long. The germline V gene encodes CDR1 SGDLS and CDR2 YYNGEE. Trimming took 4 bases from V and 0 from J, leaving 18 bases between them. As DNA, the CDR3 is TGTGCCAGCAGCACAAGGGGGACGGGGACTAGCACAGATACGCAGTATTTT. It codes for CASSTRGTGTSTDTQYF.

This clonotype showed up just a few times. The chain has TRBV10-3 and TRBJ1-5, with D tentatively TRBD1 (5 bases). Deletions cut 3 bases from V and 3 bases from J, with 9 bases between. The CDR3 runs 14 residues. Per germline, CDR1 ENHRY and CDR2 SYGVKD. The chain's CDR3 is CAISDKQANQPQHF. DNA for the CDR3: TGTGCCATCAGTGACAAACAGGCCAATCAGCCCCAGCATTTT.

This clonotype appeared many times. The chain combines TRBV28 with TRBJ1-6; a possible D gene is TRBD1 (6 bases). V lost 3 bases and J 10 bases, leaving 13 bases between the germline ends. This CDR3 comprises 14 residues. CDR1 and CDR2 (germline): MDHEN, SYDVKM. Here the CDR3 reads CASSFYRAGSPLHF. The CDR3 nucleotides are TGTGCCAGCAGTTTTTACAGGGCAGGATCACCCCTCCACTTT.

This clonotype was counted many times. CDR3: CAISEGAARGNYGYTF. CDR3 nucleotides: TGTGCCATCAGTGAAGGGGCAGCCAGAGGCAACTATGGCTACACCTTC. The chain joins TRBV10-3 to TRBJ1-2, with D perhaps matching TRBD1 (5 bases). This CDR3 spans 16 amino acids. The germline V and J ends were trimmed by 3 bases and 2 bases, with 16 bases remaining between them. Germline lookup yields CDR1 ENHRY and CDR2 SYGVKD.

In its sample, this clonotype was seen a few times. The chain couples TRBV2 to TRBJ1-5; TRBD1 is a possible D gene (6 bases). The CDR3 sequence is 13 residues long. CDR1 is SNHLY and CDR2 is FYNNEI in the germline V gene. Trimming pared 3 bases from V and 9 bases from J, leaving 12 bases between. CDR3 region: CASSETGQWPQHF. DNA for the CDR3: TGTGCCAGCAGTGAGACAGGTCAGTGGCCCCAGCATTTT.

This clonotype was observed many times. The V and J genes are TRBV28 and TRBJ1-5; D gene uncertain. V shed 6 bases and J shed 5 bases, with 11 bases lying between them. CDR3 length equals 13 residues. CDR1 MDHEN and CDR2 SYDVKM come from the germline V gene. For the CDR3, the DNA is TGTGCCAGCAGCAGGCTCGGGTATCAGCCCCAGCATTTT. Translated: CASSRLGYQPQHF.

This clonotype was seen repeatedly, ten times or more. The chain uses TRBV7-6 and TRBJ2-2; D uncertain. In germline, CDR1 is SGHVS, CDR2 FNYEAQ. Deletions cut 2 bases from V and 8 bases from J, with 21 bases between. CDR3 length equals 17 residues. Here the CDR3 reads CASSLNPRMVSPGELFF. The CDR3 region has the DNA TGTGCCAGCAGCTTAAACCCCAGAATGGTCTCTCCTGGGGAGCTGTTTTTT. The full variable domain, rest sourced from reference TRBV7-6 and TRBJ2-2, is GAGVSQSPRYKVTKRGQDVALRCDPISGHVSLYWYRQALGQGPEFLTYFNYEAQQDKSGLPNDRFSAERPEGSISTLTIQRTEQRDSAMYRCASSLNPRMVSPGELFFGEGSRLTVL.

The rearrangement joins TRBV6-6 to TRBJ1-3, with D maybe TRBD1 (6 bases). Germline loops: CDR1 MNHNY, CDR2 SVGAGI (reference sequence). This CDR3 contains 16 residues. Trimming took 0 bases from V and 4 from J, leaving 13 bases between them. CDR3 residues: CASSYSTGANGNTIYF. CDR3 bases: TGTGCCAGCAGTTACTCGACGGGGGCGAACGGAAACACCATATATTTT.